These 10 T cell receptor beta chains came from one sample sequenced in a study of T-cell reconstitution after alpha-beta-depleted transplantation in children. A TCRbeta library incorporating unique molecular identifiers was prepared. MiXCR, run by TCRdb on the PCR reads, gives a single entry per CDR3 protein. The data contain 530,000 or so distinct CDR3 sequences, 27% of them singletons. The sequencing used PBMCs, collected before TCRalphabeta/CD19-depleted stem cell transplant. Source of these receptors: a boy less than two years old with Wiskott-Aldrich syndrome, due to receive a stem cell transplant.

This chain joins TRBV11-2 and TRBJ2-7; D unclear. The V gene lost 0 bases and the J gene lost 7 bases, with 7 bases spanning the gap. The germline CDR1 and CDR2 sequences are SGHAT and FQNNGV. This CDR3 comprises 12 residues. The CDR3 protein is CASSLDLPEQYF. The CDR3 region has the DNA TGTGCCAGCAGCTTAGATCTTCCGGAGCAGTACTTC.

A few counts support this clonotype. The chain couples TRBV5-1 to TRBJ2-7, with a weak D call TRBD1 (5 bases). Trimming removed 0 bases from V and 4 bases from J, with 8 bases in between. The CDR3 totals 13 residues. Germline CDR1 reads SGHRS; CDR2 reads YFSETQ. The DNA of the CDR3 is TGCGCCAGCAGCTTGGCCAGGGAATACGAGCAGTACTTC. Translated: CASSLAREYEQYF.

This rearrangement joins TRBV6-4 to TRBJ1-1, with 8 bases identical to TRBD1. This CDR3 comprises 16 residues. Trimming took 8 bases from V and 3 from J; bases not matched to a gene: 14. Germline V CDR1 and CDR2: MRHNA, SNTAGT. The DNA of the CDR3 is TGTGCCAGCCCCAGATCGACAGGGGTAAACGACACTGAAGCTTTCTTT. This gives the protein CASPRSTGVNDTEAFF.

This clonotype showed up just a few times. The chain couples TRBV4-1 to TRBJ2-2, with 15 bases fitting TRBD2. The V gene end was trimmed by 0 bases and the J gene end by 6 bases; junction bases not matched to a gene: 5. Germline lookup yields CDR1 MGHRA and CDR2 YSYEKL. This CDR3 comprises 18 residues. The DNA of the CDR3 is TGCGCCAGCAGCCAAGATCCGGGACTAGCGGGAGGTCCCGGGGAGCTGTTTTTT. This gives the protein CASSQDPGLAGGPGELFF.

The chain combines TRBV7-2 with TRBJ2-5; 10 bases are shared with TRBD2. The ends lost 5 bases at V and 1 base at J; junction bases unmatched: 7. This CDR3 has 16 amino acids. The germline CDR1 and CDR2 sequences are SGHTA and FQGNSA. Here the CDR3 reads CASSPGLAVFQETQYF. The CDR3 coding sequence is TGTGCCAGCAGCCCAGGACTAGCGGTGTTCCAAGAGACCCAGTACTTC.

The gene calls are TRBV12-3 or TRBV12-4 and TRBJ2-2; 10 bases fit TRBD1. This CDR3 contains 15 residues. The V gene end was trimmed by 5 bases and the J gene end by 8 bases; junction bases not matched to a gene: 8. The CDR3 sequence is CASSHRDRGLGELFF. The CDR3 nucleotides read TGTGCCAGCAGTCACCGGGACAGGGGCTTGGGGGAGCTGTTTTTT.

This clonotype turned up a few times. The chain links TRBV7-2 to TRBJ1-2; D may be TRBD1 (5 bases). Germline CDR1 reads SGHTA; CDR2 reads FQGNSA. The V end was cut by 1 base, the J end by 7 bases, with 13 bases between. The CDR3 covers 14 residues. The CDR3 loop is CASSLGMQGGGYTF. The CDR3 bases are TGTGCCAGCAGCTTAGGAATGCAGGGTGGTGGCTACACCTTC.

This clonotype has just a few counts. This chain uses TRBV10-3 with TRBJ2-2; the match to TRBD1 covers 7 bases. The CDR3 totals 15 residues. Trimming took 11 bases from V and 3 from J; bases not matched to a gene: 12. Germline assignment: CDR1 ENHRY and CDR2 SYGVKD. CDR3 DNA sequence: TGTGCCGCCCGTCCTACAGGGGAGTACACCGGGGAGCTGTTTTTT. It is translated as CAARPTGEYTGELFF.

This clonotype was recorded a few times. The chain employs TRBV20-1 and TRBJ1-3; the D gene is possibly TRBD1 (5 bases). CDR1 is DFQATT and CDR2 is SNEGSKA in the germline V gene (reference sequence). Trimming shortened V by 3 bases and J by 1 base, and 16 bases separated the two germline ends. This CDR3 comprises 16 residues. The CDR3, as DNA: TGCAGTGCTAGCTCCTGGGACCGAATATCTGGAAACACCATATATTTT. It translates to CSASSWDRISGNTIYF.

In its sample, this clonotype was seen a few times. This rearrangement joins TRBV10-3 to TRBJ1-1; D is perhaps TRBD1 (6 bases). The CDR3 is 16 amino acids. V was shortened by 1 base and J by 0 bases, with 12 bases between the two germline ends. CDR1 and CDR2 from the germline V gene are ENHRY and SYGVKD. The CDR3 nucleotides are TGTGCCATCAGTGAGTTGGGGGCGAGTTTGAACACTGAAGCTTTCTTT. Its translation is CAISELGASLNTEAFF.